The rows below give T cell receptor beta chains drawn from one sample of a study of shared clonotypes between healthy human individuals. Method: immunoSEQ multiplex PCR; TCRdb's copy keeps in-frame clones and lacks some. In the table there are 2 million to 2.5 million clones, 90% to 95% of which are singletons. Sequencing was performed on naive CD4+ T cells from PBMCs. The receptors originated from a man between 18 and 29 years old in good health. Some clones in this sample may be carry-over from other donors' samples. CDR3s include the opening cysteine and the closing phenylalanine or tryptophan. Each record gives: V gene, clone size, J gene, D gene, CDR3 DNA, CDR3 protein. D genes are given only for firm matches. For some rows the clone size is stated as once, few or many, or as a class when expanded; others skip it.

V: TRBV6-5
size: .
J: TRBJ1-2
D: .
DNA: TGTGCCAGCAGTTACAATCGGAGGGACTATGGCTACACCTTC
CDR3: CASSYNRRDYGYTF

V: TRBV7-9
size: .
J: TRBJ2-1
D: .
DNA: TGTGCCAGCGGTCGGGAGTCAAATGAGCAGTTCTTC
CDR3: CASGRESNEQFF

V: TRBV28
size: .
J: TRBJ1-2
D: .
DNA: TGTGCCAGCAGCCCCCCCGGAGGGGCGGGCTATGGCTACACCTTC
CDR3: CASSPPGGAGYGYTF

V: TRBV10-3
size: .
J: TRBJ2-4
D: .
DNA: TGTGCCATCAGTGAATCAGGGATGGGGGACATTCAGTACTTC
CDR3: CAISESGMGDIQYF

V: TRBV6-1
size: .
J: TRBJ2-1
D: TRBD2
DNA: TGTGCCAGCAGTGAAGGGACTAGTCGGAGCGGGATAGGAGACTGGGAGCAGTTCTTC
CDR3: CASSEGTSRSGIGDWEQFF

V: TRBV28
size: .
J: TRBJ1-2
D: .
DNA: TGTGCCACCCCTTCCGGAGCCACGACCACCTATGGCTACACCTTC
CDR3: CATPSGATTTYGYTF

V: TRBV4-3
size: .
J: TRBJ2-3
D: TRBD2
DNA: TGCGCCAGCAGCCAAGCAGGACGCGGGGGTAGCACAGATACGCAGTATTTT
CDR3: CASSQAGRGGSTDTQYF

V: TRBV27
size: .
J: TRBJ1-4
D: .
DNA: TGTGCCAGCAGTTCAAATGAAAAACTGTTTTTT
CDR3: CASSSNEKLFF

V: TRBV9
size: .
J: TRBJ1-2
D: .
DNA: TGTGCCAGCAGCGCCCAGGGTGGGTTAAATGGCTACACCTTC
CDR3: CASSAQGGLNGYTF

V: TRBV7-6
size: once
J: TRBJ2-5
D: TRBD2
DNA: TGTGCCAGCACCCCGGGGAGCCTAGCGGGGATCCAAGAGACCCAGTACTTC
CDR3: CASTPGSLAGIQETQYF

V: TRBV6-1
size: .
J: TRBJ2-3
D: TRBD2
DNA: TGTGCCAGCAGTGGAGCGGGGGTTAGCACAGATACGCAGTATTTT
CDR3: CASSGAGVSTDTQYF

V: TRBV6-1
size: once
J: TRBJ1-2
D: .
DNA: TGTGCCAGCAGTAACAGTGGCGGGCCCTACTATGGCTACACCTTC
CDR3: CASSNSGGPYYGYTF

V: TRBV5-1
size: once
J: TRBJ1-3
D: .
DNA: TGCGCCAGCGGCAGCGGAAACACCATATATTTT
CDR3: CASGSGNTIYF

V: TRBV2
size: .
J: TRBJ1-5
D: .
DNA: TGTGCCAGCAGCGGATGGGGGGGGGATTATAGCAATCAGCCCCAGCATTTT
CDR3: CASSGWGGDYSNQPQHF

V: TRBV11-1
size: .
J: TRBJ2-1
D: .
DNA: TGTGCCAGCAGCTTAGGAGCGGCCTTATACAATGAGCAGTTCTTC
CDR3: CASSLGAALYNEQFF

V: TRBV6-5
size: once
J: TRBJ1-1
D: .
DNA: TGTGCCAGCAGTTACTCACGACAGCATATGAACACTGAAGCTTTCTTT
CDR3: CASSYSRQHMNTEAFF

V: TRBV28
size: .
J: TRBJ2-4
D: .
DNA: TGTGCCAGCAGGTCCGGGGGTGTGGACATTCAGTACTTC
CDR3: CASRSGGVDIQYF

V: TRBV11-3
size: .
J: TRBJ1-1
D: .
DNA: TGTGCCAGCAGCTCAGGCCACGCTGAAGCTTTCTTT
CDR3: CASSSGHAEAFF

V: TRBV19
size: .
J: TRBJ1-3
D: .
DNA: TGTGCCAGTAGCGCCGGGACGGCTGGAAACACCATATATTTT
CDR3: CASSAGTAGNTIYF